The entry below gives a single TCR beta chain sequence along with its context. Its target is not known. Specified treatment: roughly 18 received Ad26.COV2.S at low or high dose, single or two shots; 5 received placebo; per-sample allocation not given. Sampling occurred on day 63 after the first vaccine or placebo injection. An adult aged 18-55 years in Boston served as the donor. The record originates from a study of Ad26.COV2.S vaccination and SARS-CoV-2 variants. Study-level points and caveats: The TCR breadth and depth analyses may have produced an underestimate of total T cell responses.

Using immunoSEQ multiplex PCR, the repertoire was profiled, and TCRdb retains in-frame clones only, with some absent. The table records 400,000 to 450,000 clones, over 75% of them present only once. The starting material was peripheral blood, obtained in a trial of Ad26.COV2.S vaccine versus placebo. This TCR derives from a person aged 18 to 65 who received the Ad26.COV2.S COVID-19 vaccine or a placebo.

CDR3 in DNA: TGTGCCAGCAGTTACTCGACAGGGGGCCTTTACGAGCAGTACTTC. Its translation is CASSYSTGGLYEQYF. The chain links TRBV6-5 to TRBJ2-7; the match to TRBD1 covers 10 bases. Per germline, CDR1 MNHEY and CDR2 SVGAGI. V shed 0 bases, J shed 4 bases, and the junction held 3 bases outside the gene matches. The CDR3 is made up of 15 amino acids.